The 25 T cell receptor beta chains given below trace back to one sample, sequenced in a study of blood T cells in healthy people across ages. A second PCR of 7 to 11 cycles used a sample-barcoded 5' primer and a J-beta primer mix. TCRdb called the 5' RACE reads again in MiXCR, with one record for every CDR3 protein. Of about 970,000 distinct CDR3 sequences detected, 51% appear once; the ten largest clones hold about a fifth. Sequencing was done on a sample of blood. The receptor source for this set is a woman aged 60-75 years in good health.

J is TRBJ2-3 and V is TRBV13, with a possible D match to TRBD2 (6 bases). Germline V gene lookup returns CDR1 PRHDT and CDR2 FYEKMQ (reference sequence). Trimming pared 2 bases from V and 4 bases from J, leaving 10 bases between. This CDR3 is built from 14 residues. CDR3: CASSLQLAADTQYF. The CDR3 bases are TGTGCCAGCAGCTTACAACTAGCTGCAGATACGCAGTATTTT.

The chain recombines TRBV20-1 with TRBJ1-5, with unresolved D. The CDR3 totals 14 residues. The germline V and J ends were trimmed by 8 bases and 4 bases, with 18 bases remaining between them. The germline V gene has CDR1 DFQATT and CDR2 SNEGSKA (reference sequence). The CDR3 spells CSPRSAGGNQPQHF. The CDR3 coding sequence is TGCAGTCCAAGATCGGCCGGAGGTAATCAGCCCCAGCATTTT.

The genes are TRBV20-1 and TRBJ2-7, with D maybe TRBD2 (6 bases). The CDR3 consists of 15 residues. Trimming pared 3 bases from V and 2 bases from J, leaving 17 bases between. Per the germline V gene, CDR1 is DFQATT and CDR2 is SNEGSKA (reference sequence). DNA for the CDR3: TGCAGTGCTAGTCCACTAGCTAAGAACACCTACGAGCAGTACTTC. Protein product: CSASPLAKNTYEQYF.

The CDR3 DNA follows: TGCGCCAGCCTCCCAAATCCCCGGGACGGAGAGTACTTC. It specifies CASLPNPRDGEYF. This chain connects TRBV4-1 to TRBJ2-7; possibly TRBD1 or TRBD2 for D (5 bases each). CDR3 length: 13 residues. V shed 8 bases and J shed 11 bases, with 22 bases lying between them. The V gene's germline CDR1 is MGHRA and CDR2 YSYEKL.

The rearrangement joins TRBV6-2 or TRBV6-3 to TRBJ2-7; no clear D gene. V lost 7 bases, J lost 0 bases, and 10 bases lay in between. The CDR3 has 13 residues. CDR1 is MNHEY and CDR2 is SVGEGT in the germline V gene. The DNA of the CDR3 is TGTGCCAGCAACGCGTGGCCCTCCTACGAGCAGTACTTC. Translated: CASNAWPSYEQYF.

The rearrangement links TRBV6-6 to TRBJ2-3; 7 bases line up with TRBD1. The CDR3 totals 14 residues. Germline lookup yields CDR1 MNHNY and CDR2 SVGAGI (reference sequence). Germline trimming cut 6 bases from V and 1 base from J; bases unmatched to any gene: 4. In DNA, the CDR3 is TGTGCCAGCAGCGACAGGGCCCGCACAGATACGCAGTATTTT. Protein sequence: CASSDRARTDTQYF.

This chain links TRBV3-1 with TRBJ2-4; 10 nucleotides align to TRBD2. The DNA end is a closer match to TRBJ2-7, so the J assignment may be wrong. Looked up from germline, CDR1 is LGHDT and CDR2 is YNNKEL (reference sequence). The length of the CDR3 is 14 residues. The CDR3 bases are TGTGCCAGCAGGGCTAGCGGGAGTAAAAACGAGCAGTACTTC. It is translated as CASRASGSKNEQYF.

The V and J genes are TRBV6-2 or TRBV6-3 and TRBJ2-1, with D possibly matching TRBD2 (5 bases). The germline V gene has CDR1 MNHEY and CDR2 SVGEGT. V was shortened by 8 bases and J by 5 bases, with 13 bases between the two germline ends. CDR3 length: 13 amino acids. The CDR3 loop is CASLRDSNNEQFF. The CDR3 nucleotides read TGTGCCAGCCTACGGGATAGCAACAATGAGCAGTTCTTC.

V usage is TRBV18 and J usage is TRBJ1-1, with TRBD1 matching 7 bases. Looked up from germline, CDR1 is KGHSH and CDR2 is LQKENI. The CDR3 has 16 residues. With V trimmed by 6 bases and J by 0 bases, 10 bases remained unmatched. The CDR3 loop is CASSPGQNIMNTEAFF. The CDR3 DNA follows: TGTGCCAGCTCCCCGGGACAGAACATCATGAACACTGAAGCTTTCTTT.

V usage is TRBV4-2 and J usage is TRBJ2-2; D remains ambiguous. Per the germline V gene, CDR1 is LGHNA and CDR2 is YNFKEQ. The CDR3 loop spans 13 amino acids. Deletions cut 2 bases from V and 6 bases from J, with 7 bases between. CDR3 region: CASSQSTPGELFF. Here the CDR3 DNA reads TGTGCCAGCAGCCAAAGTACTCCCGGGGAGCTGTTTTTT.

The chain employs TRBV2 and TRBJ2-7; D call uncertain. Deletions cut 8 bases from V and 5 bases from J, with 16 bases between. The CDR3 sequence is 13 residues long. Germline V lookup: CDR1 SNHLY, CDR2 FYNNEI. In DNA, the CDR3 is TGTGCCAGCGAACGCGGAAAGGTAAACGAGCAGTACTTC. Protein: CASERGKVNEQYF.

The chain uses TRBV4-1 and TRBJ1-1; D gene uncertain. The V gene lost 1 base and the J gene lost 10 bases, with 13 bases spanning the gap. Germline CDR1 is MGHRA and CDR2 is YSYEKL. The CDR3 loop spans 13 amino acids. Here the CDR3 reads CASSQAGGRGAFF. DNA for the CDR3: TGCGCCAGCAGCCAAGCGGGAGGGCGGGGAGCTTTCTTT.

CDR3 protein: CASSSFPSTSLETQYF. CDR3 nucleotides: TGTGCCAGCAGCTCATTCCCTTCTACTAGCTTAGAGACCCAGTACTTC. The J gene is TRBJ2-5, the V gene TRBV11-2; D possibly corresponds to TRBD2 (6 bases). CDR3 length: 16 amino acids. Per the germline V gene, CDR1 is SGHAT and CDR2 is FQNNGV. The V end lost 4 bases, the J end lost 4 bases, and 19 bases lay between the germline ends.

This sequence joins TRBV11-2 and TRBJ2-4; D call uncertain. Trimming left V 6 bases short and J 4 bases short, with 10 bases between. CDR1 and CDR2 (germline): SGHAT, FQNNGV. The CDR3 sequence is 13 residues long. CDR3 loop: CASRGWFKNIQYF. CDR3 coding DNA: TGTGCCAGCAGAGGGTGGTTTAAAAACATTCAGTACTTC.

This chain connects TRBV7-9 to TRBJ2-7; D gene uncertain. Germline assignment: CDR1 SEHNR and CDR2 FQNEAQ (reference sequence). This CDR3 is built from 12 residues. Trimming pared 5 bases from V and 2 bases from J, leaving 7 bases between. CDR3 residues: CASSPPAYEQYF. CDR3 coding DNA: TGTGCCAGCAGCCCCCCCGCCTACGAGCAGTACTTC.

This clonotype is a singleton in its sample. The chain combines TRBV20-1 with TRBJ2-7, with 14 bases fitting TRBD2. The CDR3 loop spans 13 amino acids. Trimming removed 6 bases from V and 11 bases from J; junction bases left unmatched: 9. Germline lookup yields CDR1 DFQATT and CDR2 SNEGSKA (reference sequence). The CDR3 protein is CSAPPTSGRAEYF. DNA of the CDR3: TGCAGTGCCCCGCCGACTAGCGGGAGGGCGGAGTACTTC.

A few counts support this clonotype. The gene calls are TRBV4-2 and TRBJ2-5, with TRBD1 matching over 12 bases. Germline CDR1 reads LGHNA; CDR2 reads YNFKEQ. Trimming cost V 4 bases and J 5 bases; bases outside gene matches: 14. This CDR3 contains 18 residues. The CDR3 region is CASSPTGTGGFRGETQYF. In DNA, the CDR3 is TGTGCCAGCAGCCCTACCGGGACAGGGGGCTTTAGAGGGGAGACCCAGTACTTC.

The chain links TRBV7-2 to TRBJ2-4; D possibly corresponds to TRBD2 (5 bases). Germline V gene data show CDR1 as SGHTA and CDR2 as FQGNSA. The CDR3 has 15 amino acids. With 2 bases removed from V and 8 bases from J, the gap between germline ends came to 16 bases. In DNA form, the CDR3 reads TGTGCCAGCAGCTTAATAGGGAGTGTAGACCACATTCAGTACTTC. Its protein product is CASSLIGSVDHIQYF. The whole variable domain, filled in from reference TRBV7-2 and TRBJ2-4, reads GAGVSQSPSNKVTEKGKDVELRCDPISGHTALYWYRQSLGQGLEFLIYFQGNSAPDKSGLPSDRFSAERTGGSVSTLTIQRTQQEDSAVYLCASSLIGSVDHIQYFGAGTRLSVL.

The chain links TRBV6-1 to TRBJ2-3; 10 positions agree with TRBD1. J lost 4 bases, V lost 4 bases, and 8 bases had no gene match. The CDR3 length is 16 residues. The germline V gene has CDR1 MNHNS and CDR2 SASEGT. The CDR3 spells CASSAPRDRGSDTQYF. CDR3 sequence (DNA): TGTGCCAGCAGTGCACCCCGGGACAGGGGATCAGATACGCAGTATTTT.

The rearrangement joins TRBV20-1 to TRBJ2-1; 8 positions agree with TRBD1. The J segment lost 8 bases and the V segment lost 0 bases, leaving 3 bases of the junction unmatched. CDR3 length: 13 amino acids. The germline CDR1 and CDR2 sequences are DFQATT and SNEGSKA (reference sequence). The DNA of the CDR3 is TGCAGTGCTAGAGATCCAGGGGGCCATGAGCAGTTCTTC. It yields the protein CSARDPGGHEQFF.

The chain recombines TRBV11-3 with TRBJ2-3, with D possibly being TRBD2 (5 bases). V was pared by 5 bases and J by 2 bases, with 20 bases between. The CDR3 totals 17 residues. Germline V CDR1 and CDR2: SGHNT, YENEEA. The chain's CDR3 is CASSPGQFGSVTDTQYF. The CDR3 DNA follows: TGTGCCAGCAGCCCTGGCCAGTTTGGTAGCGTCACAGATACGCAGTATTTT.

This clonotype was seen only a few times. This sequence joins TRBV4-3 and TRBJ2-4; TRBD1 matches 7 bases. Matching the DNA end better, TRBJ2-7 makes the J call doubtful. CDR3 length equals 16 residues. Per the germline V gene, CDR1 is LGHNA and CDR2 is YSLEER. DNA for the CDR3: TGCGCCAGCAGCCAAGATTTAGGGGGCCGAACCTACGAGCAGTACTTC. This sequence encodes CASSQDLGGRTYEQYF.

This sequence joins TRBV12-3 or TRBV12-4 and TRBJ2-2, with 8 bases identical to TRBD2. CDR3 length: 15 amino acids. V trimming: 5 bases; J trimming: 4 bases; junction bases outside the gene matches: 6. The chain's CDR3 is CASSIGLAGTGELFF. The DNA for the CDR3 is TGTGCCAGCAGTATCGGACTAGCTGGCACCGGGGAGCTGTTTTTT.

The chain recombines TRBV5-1 with TRBJ2-3; 7 bases match TRBD2. The J segment lost 3 bases and the V segment lost 3 bases, leaving 7 bases of the junction unmatched. Germline loops: CDR1 SGHRS, CDR2 YFSETQ. The CDR3 runs to 15 residues. The chain's CDR3 is CASSYGLVYTDTQYF. CDR3 DNA: TGCGCCAGCAGCTACGGACTAGTCTATACAGATACGCAGTATTTT.

V usage is TRBV30 and J usage is TRBJ1-2, with no clear D. CDR1 and CDR2 (germline): GTSNPN, SVGIG (reference sequence). V was clipped by 4 bases and J by 8 bases, with 17 bases between them. The CDR3 consists of 13 residues. The CDR3 region is CAWNAGPLGGYTF. CDR3 sequence (DNA): TGTGCCTGGAATGCGGGCCCCTTAGGGGGCTACACCTTC.